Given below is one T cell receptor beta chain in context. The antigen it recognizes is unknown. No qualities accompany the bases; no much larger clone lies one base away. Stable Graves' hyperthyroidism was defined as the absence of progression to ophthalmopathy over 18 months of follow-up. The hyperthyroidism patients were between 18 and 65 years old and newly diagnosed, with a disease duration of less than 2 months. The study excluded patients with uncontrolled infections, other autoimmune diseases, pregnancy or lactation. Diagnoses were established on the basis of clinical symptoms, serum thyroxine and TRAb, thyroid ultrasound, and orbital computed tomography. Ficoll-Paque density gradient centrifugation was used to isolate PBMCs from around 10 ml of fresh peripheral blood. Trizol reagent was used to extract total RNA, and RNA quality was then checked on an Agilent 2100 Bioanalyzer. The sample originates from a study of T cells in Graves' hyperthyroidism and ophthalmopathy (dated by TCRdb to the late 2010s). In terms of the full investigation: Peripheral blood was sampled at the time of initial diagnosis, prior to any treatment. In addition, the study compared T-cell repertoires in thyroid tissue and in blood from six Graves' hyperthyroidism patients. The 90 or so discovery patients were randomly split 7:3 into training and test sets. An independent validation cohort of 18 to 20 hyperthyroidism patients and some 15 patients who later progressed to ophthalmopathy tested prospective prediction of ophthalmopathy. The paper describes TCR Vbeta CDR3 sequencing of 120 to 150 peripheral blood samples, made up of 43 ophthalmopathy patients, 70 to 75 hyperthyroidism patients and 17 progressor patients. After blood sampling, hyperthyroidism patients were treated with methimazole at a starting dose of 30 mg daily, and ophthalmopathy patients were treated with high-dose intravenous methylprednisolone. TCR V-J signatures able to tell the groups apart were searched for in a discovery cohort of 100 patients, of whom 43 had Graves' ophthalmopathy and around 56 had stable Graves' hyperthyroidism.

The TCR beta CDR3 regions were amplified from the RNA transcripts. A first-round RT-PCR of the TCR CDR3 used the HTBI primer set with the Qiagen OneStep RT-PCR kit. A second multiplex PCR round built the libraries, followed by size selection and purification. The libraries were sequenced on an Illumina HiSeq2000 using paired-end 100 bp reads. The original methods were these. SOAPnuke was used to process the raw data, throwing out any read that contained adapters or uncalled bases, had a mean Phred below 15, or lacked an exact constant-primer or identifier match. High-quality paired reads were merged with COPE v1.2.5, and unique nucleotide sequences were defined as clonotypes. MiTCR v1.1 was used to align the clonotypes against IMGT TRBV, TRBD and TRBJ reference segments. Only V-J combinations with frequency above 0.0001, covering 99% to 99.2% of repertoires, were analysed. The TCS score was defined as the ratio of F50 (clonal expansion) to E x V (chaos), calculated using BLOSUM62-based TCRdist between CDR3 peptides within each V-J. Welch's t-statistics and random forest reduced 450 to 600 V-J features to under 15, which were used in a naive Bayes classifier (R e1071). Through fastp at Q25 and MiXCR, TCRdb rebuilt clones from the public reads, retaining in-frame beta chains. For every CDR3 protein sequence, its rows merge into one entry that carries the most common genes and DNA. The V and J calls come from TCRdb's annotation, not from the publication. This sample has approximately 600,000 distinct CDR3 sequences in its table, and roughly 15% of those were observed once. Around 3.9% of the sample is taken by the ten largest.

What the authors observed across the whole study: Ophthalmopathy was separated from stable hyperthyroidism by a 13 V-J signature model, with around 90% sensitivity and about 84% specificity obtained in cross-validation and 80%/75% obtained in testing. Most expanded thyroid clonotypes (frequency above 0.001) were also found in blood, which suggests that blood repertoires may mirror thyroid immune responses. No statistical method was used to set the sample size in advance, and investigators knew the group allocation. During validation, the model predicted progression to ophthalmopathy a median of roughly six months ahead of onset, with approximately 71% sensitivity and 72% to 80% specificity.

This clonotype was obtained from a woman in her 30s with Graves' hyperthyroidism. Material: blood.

Read as DNA, the sequence is TGTGCCAGCAGCCAAAAGGATCTCAGACATAGCAATCAGCCCCAGCATTTT. This gives the protein CASSQKDLRHSNQPQHF. The chain was built from TRBV4-2 and TRBJ1-5, with no confident D gene call. Its CDR3 holds 17 amino acids, cysteine through phenylalanine. CDR3 DNA is the only sequence kept; it has 51 bases, read in frame from the first base. V is pared back by 2 bases and J by 0 bases, with 14 bases lying between the germline termini. The germline V gene encodes CDR1 LGHNA and CDR2 YNFKEQ.